This paragraph reports one T cell receptor beta chain. What it binds is not known. Specified time point: week 5, during vaccination. Doses consisted of 300 ug of mutant IDH1 20-mer peptide each, paired with topical imiquimod. CDR1 and CDR2 from the germline V gene are SGHAT and FQNNGV. V was trimmed by 1 base and J by 2 bases, leaving 19 bases between them. The CDR3 extends over 18 amino acids. This entry belongs to a study of a mutant IDH1 vaccine in newly diagnosed glioma. At the level of the study: Vaccine administration was initiated 4-6 weeks following radiotherapy alone, or with temozolomide cycles.

Assay: immunoSEQ multiplex PCR; the TCRdb copy retains only in-frame clones and omits some. The profile covers 52,000 or so clones, with 70% to 85% appearing a single time and over 3% taken by the ten largest. This receptor was taken from a woman between 18 and 30 years old with glioma. Some clones in this sample may be carry-over from other donors' samples. The material sequenced was PBMCs, taken from a glioma patient whose treatment included an IDH1 peptide vaccine. The rearrangement uses TRBV11-2 and TRBJ2-3, with D perhaps TRBD2 (5 bases). Written as DNA, the CDR3 is TGTGCCAGCAGCTTAGCCCCGTTCGCGGGTAGTGACACAGATACGCAGTATTTT. Protein sequence: CASSLAPFAGSDTDTQYF. Together with reference TRBV11-2 and TRBJ2-3, the CDR3 gives the full variable domain: EAGVAQSPRYKIIEKRQSVAFWCNPISGHATLYWYQQILGQGPKLLIQFQNNGVVDDSQLPKDRFSAERLKGVDSTLKIQPAKLEDSAVYLCASSLAPFAGSDTDTQYFGPGTRLTVL.